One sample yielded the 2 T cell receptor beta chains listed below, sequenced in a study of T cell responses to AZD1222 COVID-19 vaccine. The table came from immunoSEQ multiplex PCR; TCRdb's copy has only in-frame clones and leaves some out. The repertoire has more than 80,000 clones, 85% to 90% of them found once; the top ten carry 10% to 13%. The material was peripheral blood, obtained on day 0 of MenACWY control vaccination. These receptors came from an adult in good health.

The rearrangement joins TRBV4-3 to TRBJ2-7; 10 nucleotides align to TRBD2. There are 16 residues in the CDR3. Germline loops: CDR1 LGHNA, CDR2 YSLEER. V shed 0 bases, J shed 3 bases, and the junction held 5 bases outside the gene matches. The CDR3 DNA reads TGCGCCAGCAGCCAAGACAAGCGGGGGGGGAACTACGAGCAGTACTTC. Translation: CASSQDKRGGNYEQYF.

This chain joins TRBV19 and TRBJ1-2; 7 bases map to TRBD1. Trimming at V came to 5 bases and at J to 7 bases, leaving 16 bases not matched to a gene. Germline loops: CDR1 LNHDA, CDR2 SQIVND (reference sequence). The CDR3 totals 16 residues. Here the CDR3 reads CASSGYPQGLNGGYTF. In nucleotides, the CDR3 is TGTGCCAGTAGTGGTTACCCACAGGGGTTGAACGGTGGCTACACCTTC.